The clone carrying this TCR beta chain was seen a handful of times. Its matching antigen is unknown. This sample is drawn from a study of Graves' ophthalmopathy and Graves' hyperthyroidism. About the study: Stable hyperthyroidism was defined by absence of ophthalmopathy within 18 months of follow-up. General observations from the study: Blood was where most expanded thyroid clonotypes above 0.001 frequency also turned up.

Trimming removed 1 base from V and 3 bases from J, with 12 bases in between. CDR3 length equals 15 residues. Germline-derived CDR1 and CDR2 are SNHLY and FYNNEI. Researchers took RNA transcripts and amplified TCR beta CDR3 regions from them. Scientists carried out first-round RT-PCR using HTBI primers and then a second-round multiplex PCR. TCRdb redid the calling of the multiplex PCR reads with MiXCR, one entry per CDR3 protein. This sample has 580,000 or so distinct CDR3 sequences; under 45% occur once, and the top ten carry 3.5% to 4.5%. The study recruited hyperthyroidism patients aged 18 to 65 who were newly diagnosed, under 2 months' duration. Serum thyroxine and TRAb, along with clinical symptoms, thyroid ultrasound and orbital computed tomography, were what diagnosis relied on.

The TCR originated in an adult man with Graves' hyperthyroidism. The V and J genes are TRBV2 and TRBJ1-1; TRBD1 might be the D (6 bases). Material for sequencing was peripheral blood or thyroid tissue (not recorded which). In DNA form, the CDR3 reads TGTGCCAGCAGTGAAGTAAACAGGGATGACACTGAAGCTTTCTTT. It translates to CASSEVNRDDTEAFF.